A selection of T cell receptor beta chains follows, all from one sample in a study of cytomegalovirus exposure and HLA in healthy donors. The method was immunoSEQ multiplex PCR; TCRdb's version includes in-frame clones alone and lacks a portion of them. The sample lists fewer than 150,000 clones, 82% occurring once. The specimen sequenced was PBMCs. Receptors originate from a woman aged 18-29 years in good health and CMV-seronegative. CDR3s leave out the opening cysteine and the closing phenylalanine or tryptophan. Each record gives: V gene, CDR3 protein.

TRBV9 | ASSVEGGSVDTQY
TRBV7-6 | ASSNPFRAGPLNEQF
TRBV5-1 | ASSSMDRGHGEQY
TRBV5-1 | ASSSPSGTSVITDTQY
TRBV10-3 | AISEWGQGGETQY
TRBV5-8 | ASSLGLREMSNSPLH
TRBV18 | ASSPRGQTPNYGYT
TRBV7-9 | ASSSEREGDEQY
TRBV15 | ATSLGRGTEAF
TRBV6-4 | ASSDSGESGANVLT
TRBV19 | ASSISGSHNEQF
TRBV10-1 | ASSDLDSSYNEQF
TRBV10-1 | ASSGTGKSDTQY
TRBV9 | ASSVGGIRSYNEQF